This T cell receptor beta chain was profiled in a study of T cell responses to AZD1222 COVID-19 vaccine. Study in general: Combined were second doses at about 4 or about 12 weeks.

Broader study findings: AZD1222 recipients seropositive at baseline numbered only 5 or 6. Mapped onto spike, vaccine-associated CD4 TCRs spanned it and were dominant at 160-218 and 743-854. Mostly white British, mostly female donors; authors suggested clonal diversity may be underestimated.

Method: immunoSEQ multiplex PCR; TCRdb's copy keeps in-frame clones and lacks some. The table shows 90,000 to 120,000 clones, with 89% occurring only once. CDR1 is LNHDA, CDR2 SQIVND, per germline (reference sequence). The V and J ends lost 5 bases and 3 bases, in that order; junction bases with no gene match: 8. The length of the CDR3 is 17 residues. Turning to this clone: What it recognizes is unknown.

The sample here was peripheral blood, taken on day 0 of AZD1222 vaccination. This sequence originates from an adult in good health. V gene TRBV19 combines with J gene TRBJ2-1; 12 nucleotides match TRBD2. The CDR3 spells CASSEGGTSGYYNEQFF. The CDR3 DNA reads TGTGCCAGTAGTGAGGGGGGGACTAGCGGGTACTACAATGAGCAGTTCTTC.